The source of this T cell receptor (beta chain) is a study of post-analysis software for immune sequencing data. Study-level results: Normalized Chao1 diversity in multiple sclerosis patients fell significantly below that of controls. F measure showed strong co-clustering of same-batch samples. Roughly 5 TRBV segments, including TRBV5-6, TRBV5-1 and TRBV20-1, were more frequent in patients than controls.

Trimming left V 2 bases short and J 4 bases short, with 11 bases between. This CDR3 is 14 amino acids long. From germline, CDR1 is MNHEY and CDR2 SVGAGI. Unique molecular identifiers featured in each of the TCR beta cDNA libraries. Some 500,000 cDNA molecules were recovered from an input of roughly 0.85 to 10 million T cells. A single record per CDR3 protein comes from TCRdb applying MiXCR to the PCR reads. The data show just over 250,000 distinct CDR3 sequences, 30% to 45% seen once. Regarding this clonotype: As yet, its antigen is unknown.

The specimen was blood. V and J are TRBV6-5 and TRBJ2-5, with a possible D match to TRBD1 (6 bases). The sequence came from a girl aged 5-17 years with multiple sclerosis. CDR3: CASSYGTLGETQYF. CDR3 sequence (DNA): TGTGCCAGCAGTTACGGGACACTAGGAGAGACCCAGTACTTC.